The 6 T cell receptor beta chains below were found in one sample sequenced in a study of early T cells in non-severe SARS-CoV-2 infection. TCRdb analysed the 5' RACE reads with MiXCR anew, one entry per CDR3 protein. The sample has 60,000 to 65,000 distinct CDR3 sequences; under 15% are singletons. Source material: whole blood. The receptors come from an adult who was a healthcare worker with PCR-confirmed SARS-CoV-2 infection or an uninfected control (not recorded which).

J is TRBJ1-1 and V is TRBV3-1; no clear D gene. The CDR3 totals 15 residues. Between the trimmed V and J ends, which lost 4 bases and 6 bases, there was a span of 18 bases. CDR1 is LGHDT and CDR2 is YNNKEL in the germline V gene (reference sequence). CDR3 coding DNA: TGTGCCAGCAGCCCATCGAAGTCGGGGATCCCTGAAGCTTTCTTT. Translation gives CASSPSKSGIPEAFF.

This clonotype appeared many times. The chain has TRBV4-1 and TRBJ2-1, with D tentatively TRBD2 (6 bases). Trimming removed 1 base from V and 3 bases from J, with 7 bases in between. This CDR3 contains 14 residues. Germline CDR1 reads MGHRA; CDR2 reads YSYEKL. The CDR3 coding sequence is TGCGCCAGCAGCCAAGGGACTAACTACAATGAGCAGTTCTTC. Its protein product is CASSQGTNYNEQFF.

This clonotype was counted ten times or more. The chain couples TRBV10-2 to TRBJ1-6; a weak D match, TRBD1 (5 bases). CDR3 length: 16 amino acids. Germline V CDR1 and CDR2: WSHSY, SAAADI. Trimming pared 2 bases from V and 10 bases from J, leaving 18 bases between. The CDR3 region is CASSERGDSLKSPLHF. CDR3 DNA sequence: TGCGCCAGCAGTGAGAGAGGGGATTCCCTCAAGTCACCCCTCCACTTT.

There are many counts of this clonotype. The chain joins TRBV6-2 or TRBV6-3 to TRBJ1-2; 10 nucleotides match TRBD1. The germline CDR1 and CDR2 sequences are MNHEY and SVGEGT. The trim removed 6 bases at V and 0 bases at J, leaving 4 bases unmatched. The CDR3 consists of 15 residues. CDR3 DNA sequence: TGTGCCAGCAGCTCCGGGACAGGGGCTAACTATGGCTACACCTTC. Encoded protein: CASSSGTGANYGYTF.

The sample holds a few counts of this clonotype. J is TRBJ2-1 and V is TRBV12-2. TRBV12-2 is assigned pseudogene status. This CDR3 spans 13 amino acids. The CDR3 region is CASRLDVGNEQFF. The DNA for the CDR3 is TGTGCAAGTCGCTTAGACGTGGGGAATGAGCAGTTCTTC.

J is TRBJ2-7 and V is TRBV3-1; D possibly matches TRBD1 or TRBD2 (5 bases each). CDR3 length: 12 residues. Germline CDR1 is LGHDT and CDR2 is YNNKEL (reference sequence). With 4 bases removed from V and 5 bases from J, the gap between germline ends came to 9 bases. This CDR3 reads CASSRGSHEQYF. In DNA form, the CDR3 reads TGTGCCAGCAGCCGGGGGAGCCACGAGCAGTACTTC.